The 28 T cell receptor beta chains in this list originate from one sample, sequenced in a study of blood T cells in healthy people across ages. It was with a sample-barcoded 5' primer and a J-beta primer mix that a second PCR of roughly 7 to 11 cycles was run. Each CDR3 protein is one row after TCRdb ran MiXCR on the 5' RACE reads. Here the sample spans about 1.4 million distinct CDR3 sequences, around 59% being singletons. The sequencing input was blood. The receptors come from a man between 18 and 35 years old in good health.

In its sample, this clonotype was seen a few times. V and J are TRBV7-2 and TRBJ2-7; unclear D gene. The ends were cut back, 2 bases at V and 0 bases at J, with 14 bases in the middle. CDR3 length: 16 residues. Germline loops: CDR1 SGHTA, CDR2 FQGNSA. The CDR3 loop is CASSLISGPSSYEQYF. The CDR3 nucleotides read TGTGCCAGCAGCTTAATTTCGGGTCCCTCCTCCTACGAGCAGTACTTC.

This clonotype was picked up one time. The chain is built from TRBV3-1 and TRBJ2-1; 8 bases map to TRBD1. V was pared by 4 bases and J by 5 bases, with 7 bases of the junction left unmatched. Germline loops: CDR1 LGHDT, CDR2 YNNKEL (reference sequence). The CDR3 has 15 residues. CDR3: CASSPHPGQDNEQFF. The CDR3 coding sequence is TGTGCCAGCAGCCCCCATCCGGGACAGGACAATGAGCAGTTCTTC.

The chain recombines TRBV25-1 with TRBJ2-6; TRBD1 agrees at 7 bases. V shed 4 bases, J shed 2 bases, and the junction held 17 bases outside the gene matches. Germline CDR1 and CDR2: MGHDK and SYGVNS. The CDR3 is 20 amino acids. The CDR3 DNA sequence: TGTGCCAGCAGTGGCCTGCACAGGGGCCCCATGGTAGCTGGGGCCAACGTCCTGACTTTC. It yields the protein CASSGLHRGPMVAGANVLTF.

The J gene is TRBJ2-5, the V gene TRBV20-1; 8 nucleotides line up with TRBD2. V lost 4 bases, J lost 0 bases, and 7 bases stayed unmatched. The CDR3 has 15 amino acids. Germline assignment: CDR1 DFQATT and CDR2 SNEGSKA (reference sequence). As DNA, the CDR3 is TGCAGTGCTATTTCGACTAGCGTAAACCAAGAGACCCAGTACTTC. Protein sequence: CSAISTSVNQETQYF.

The J gene is TRBJ2-7, the V gene TRBV27; a possible D gene is TRBD2 (7 bases). The CDR3 covers 12 residues. CDR1 and CDR2 (germline): MNHEY, SMNVEV (reference sequence). Trimming took off 9 bases at V and 6 bases at J, with 15 bases between the two ends. CDR3: CASTSGTSEQYF. Written as DNA, the CDR3 is TGTGCCAGTACAAGCGGGACATCCGAGCAGTACTTC.

The rearrangement joins TRBV27 to TRBJ2-7; D is undetermined. The CDR3 contains 12 residues. V shed 5 bases and J shed 7 bases, with 12 bases lying between them. Germline V gene data show CDR1 as MNHEY and CDR2 as SMNVEV (reference sequence). CDR3 coding DNA: TGTGCCAGCAGTAGGACCTCCCAAGAGCAGTACTTC. This codes for CASSRTSQEQYF.

This chain uses TRBV1 with TRBJ2-7; the table calls TRBD2, which could not be checked here. TRBV1 is a listed pseudogene. The CDR3 sequence is 16 residues long. The chain's CDR3 is CTSSQPSGTQRYEQYF. In nucleotides, the CDR3 is TGCACCAGCAGCCAACCCTCCGGGACTCAACGCTACGAGCAGTACTTC.

This clonotype was recorded a few times. CDR3 DNA: TGTGCCAGCCAGGTGACCTGGAACCCTTCCTACGAGCAGTACTTC. This sequence encodes CASQVTWNPSYEQYF. The chain couples TRBV27 to TRBJ2-7, with D uncertain. CDR3 size: 15 residues. From germline, CDR1 is MNHEY and CDR2 SMNVEV (reference sequence). Deletions cut 8 bases from V and 1 base from J, with 18 bases between.

J is TRBJ2-5 and V is TRBV5-1; TRBD1 aligns across 7 bases. Per the germline V gene, CDR1 is SGHRS and CDR2 is YFSETQ. The CDR3 contains 15 residues. V lost 4 bases and J lost 4; bases outside the gene matches: 10. The CDR3 nucleotides are TGCGCCAGCAGCCAGGGACAGCCTAGAAGAGAGACCCAGTACTTC. It yields the protein CASSQGQPRRETQYF.

The V call is TRBV20-1, the J call TRBJ2-3; D gene ambiguous. Deletions cut 5 bases from V and 1 base from J, with 13 bases between. The CDR3 sequence is 14 residues long. Germline V gene sequence: CDR1 DFQATT, CDR2 SNEGSKA (reference sequence). CDR3 sequence (DNA): TGCAGTGCTTCAGACACTTTGGGCACAGATACGCAGTATTTT. It specifies CSASDTLGTDTQYF.

J is TRBJ2-1 and V is TRBV20-1; 10 bases align to TRBD2. Germline CDR1 DFQATT, CDR2 SNEGSKA (reference sequence). The CDR3 spans 12 residues. The CDR3 bases are TGCACTCTAGCGGGAGATGGGGATGAGCAGTTCTTC. This codes for CTLAGDGDEQFF.

This sequence joins TRBV7-2 and TRBJ2-3; the match to TRBD2 covers 10 bases. CDR1 SGHTA and CDR2 FQGNSA come from the germline V gene. Trimming took 0 bases from V and 0 from J; bases not matched to a gene: 6. The CDR3 covers 18 residues. In nucleotides, the CDR3 is TGTGCCAGCAGCTTAGCTAGCGGGGGGTCCACAAGCACAGATACGCAGTATTTT. It yields the protein CASSLASGGSTSTDTQYF.

V and J are TRBV12-3 or TRBV12-4 and TRBJ2-1; no firm D call. V was trimmed by 6 bases and J by 7 bases, leaving 13 bases between them. The CDR3 is made up of 13 amino acids. The CDR3 region is CASSPEDGNEQFF. DNA of the CDR3: TGTGCCAGCAGCCCCGAGGACGGGAATGAGCAGTTCTTC.

The V and J genes are TRBV5-1 and TRBJ2-5, with 14 nucleotides matching TRBD2. The V gene end was trimmed by 4 bases and the J gene end by 1 base; junction bases not matched to a gene: 6. The CDR3 spans 17 residues. Germline V gives CDR1 SGHRS, CDR2 YFSETQ. CDR3 region: CASSPGLAGGGQETQYF. CDR3 DNA sequence: TGCGCCAGCAGCCCCGGACTAGCGGGGGGAGGCCAAGAGACCCAGTACTTC.

The chain combines TRBV9 with TRBJ2-1, with a weak D call TRBD1 (5 bases). Germline V gives CDR1 SGDLS, CDR2 YYNGEE. CDR3 length equals 15 residues. V dropped 3 bases and J dropped 6 bases, with 16 bases sitting between them. CDR3 sequence (DNA): TGTGCCAGCAGCGGGACCAGTAGGGGCCTCAATGAGCAGTTCTTC. This codes for CASSGTSRGLNEQFF.

Comment on this clonotype: An end of the junction differs from the germline gene, which may be a read error. The rearrangement joins TRBV7-2 to TRBJ2-1, with TRBD2 as a possible D gene (6 bases). The CDR3 has 17 residues. CDR1 SGHTA and CDR2 FQGNSA come from the germline V gene. CDR3 amino acids: CASSSQGLARTYYEQFF. The DNA for the CDR3 is TGTGCCAGCAGCTCCCAGGGACTCGCCAGGACCTACTATGAGCAGTTCTTC.

This chain connects TRBV29-1 to TRBJ2-7, with 9 bases that match TRBD1. With 4 bases clipped from V and 5 bases from J, the junction kept 3 bases outside the gene matches. Germline lookup yields CDR1 SQVTM and CDR2 ANQGSEA. The CDR3 spans 12 residues. CDR3 sequence (DNA): TGCAGCGTTGGGGACAGGGATCACGAGCAGTACTTC. Its protein is CSVGDRDHEQYF.

This clonotype was observed once. The chain couples TRBV2 to TRBJ1-2; D is unclear. V lost 2 bases, J lost 0 bases, and 7 bases lay in between. Germline-derived CDR1 and CDR2 are SNHLY and FYNNEI. The CDR3 sequence is 14 residues long. The CDR3 DNA follows: TGTGCCAGCAGTGAATTAAAGACTAACTATGGCTACACCTTC. Amino acids: CASSELKTNYGYTF.

CDR3 in DNA: TGTGCCAGCAGCCGAGTGACAGGGTCAGACGAGCAGTACTTC. Translation gives CASSRVTGSDEQYF. The genes are TRBV7-9 and TRBJ2-7; 7 bases line up with TRBD1. J was trimmed by 5 bases and V by 5 bases; bases with no gene match: 9. The CDR3 covers 14 residues. Germline CDR1 and CDR2: SEHNR and FQNEAQ (reference sequence).

The chain joins TRBV7-9 to TRBJ1-6; D not certain. The V gene's germline CDR1 is SEHNR and CDR2 FQNEAQ (reference sequence). V was clipped by 5 bases and J by 10 bases, with 15 bases between them. The CDR3 runs 14 residues. The CDR3 DNA reads TGTGCCAGCAGCCCGGTTGGGGTAGGGTCACCCCTCCACTTT. Translated, it gives CASSPVGVGSPLHF. Using reference TRBV7-9 and TRBJ1-6 for the parts outside the CDR3, the full variable domain is DTGVSQNPRHKITKRGQNVTFRCDPISEHNRLYWYRQTLGQGPEFLTYFQNEAQLEKSRLLSDRFSAERPKGSFSTLEIQRTEQGDSAMYLCASSPVGVGSPLHFGNGTRLTVT.

This chain connects TRBV18 to TRBJ2-1; D assignment may be TRBD1 or TRBD2 (5 bases each). The CDR3 is 13 residues long. The germline V and J ends were trimmed by 2 bases and 10 bases, with 12 bases remaining between them. CDR1 and CDR2 from the germline V gene are KGHSH and LQKENI. The CDR3 bases are TGTGCCAGCTCACCAGATCGGGGCTACGAGCAGTTCTTC. This gives the protein CASSPDRGYEQFF.

The rearrangement links TRBV11-2 to TRBJ1-1; D is undetermined. Looked up from germline, CDR1 is SGHAT and CDR2 is FQNNGV. The CDR3 is 14 amino acids. V was trimmed by 5 bases and J by 3 bases, leaving 13 bases between them. CDR3 protein: CASSPHPGDTEAFF. DNA of the CDR3: TGTGCCAGCAGCCCTCACCCGGGTGACACTGAAGCTTTCTTT.

In its sample, this clonotype was seen once. This chain uses TRBV5-1 with TRBJ2-7; 7 nucleotides agree with TRBD2. J was trimmed by 3 bases and V by 0 bases; bases with no gene match: 9. The CDR3 runs 16 residues. Germline V gene data show CDR1 as SGHRS and CDR2 as YFSETQ. This chain's CDR3 is CASSLAGRSIDYEQYF. DNA of the CDR3: TGCGCCAGCAGCTTGGCCGGGAGGAGTATAGACTACGAGCAGTACTTC.

V gene TRBV28 combines with J gene TRBJ2-7; 9 positions match TRBD1. The V and J ends lost 7 bases and 1 base, in that order; junction bases with no gene match: 5. This CDR3 region has 14 residues. Per the germline V gene, CDR1 is MDHEN and CDR2 is SYDVKM. CDR3 loop: CASIQGTGSYEQYF. The CDR3 coding sequence is TGTGCCAGCATACAGGGGACAGGGTCCTACGAGCAGTACTTC.

V and J are TRBV12-3 or TRBV12-4 and TRBJ1-2; no firm D call. The CDR3 loop spans 14 amino acids. V was shortened by 2 bases and J by 5 bases, with 12 bases between the two germline ends. The CDR3 region has the DNA TGTGCCAGCAGTTTATTGGTGGGGTCATATGGCTACACCTTC. Amino acids: CASSLLVGSYGYTF.

CDR3 DNA sequence: TGTGCCAGCAGCGAAGCCCCACAGGTGTCCACGACTGAAGCTTTCTTT. Protein: CASSEAPQVSTTEAFF. The gene calls are TRBV3-1 and TRBJ1-1, with TRBD1 as a possible D gene (5 bases). Trimming shortened V by 5 bases and J by 5 bases, and 21 bases separated the two germline ends. Germline V CDR1 and CDR2: LGHDT, YNNKEL (reference sequence). This CDR3 is 16 amino acids long. Supplemented by reference TRBV3-1 and TRBJ1-1, the full variable domain reads DTAVSQTPKYLVTQMGNDKSIKCEQNLGHDTMYWYKQDSKKFLKIMFSYNNKELIINETVPNRFSPKSPDKAHLNLHINSLELGDSAVYFCASSEAPQVSTTEAFFGQGTRLTVV.

The chain has TRBV3-1 and TRBJ1-5; 8 nucleotides line up with TRBD1. Germline V gives CDR1 LGHDT, CDR2 YNNKEL (reference sequence). The CDR3 contains 15 residues. The V and J ends lost 4 bases and 5 bases, in that order; junction bases with no gene match: 7. The DNA for the CDR3 is TGTGCCAGCAGCCTTATGGCAGGGGGCGATCAGCCCCAGCATTTT. This sequence encodes CASSLMAGGDQPQHF.

This chain links TRBV29-1 with TRBJ2-2; the D is unclear. V lost 6 bases and J lost 8, with 16 bases in between. The CDR3 sequence is 13 residues long. Germline V CDR1 and CDR2: SQVTM, ANQGSEA. CDR3: CSVIPAGVGELFF. The DNA of the CDR3 is TGCAGCGTAATCCCAGCTGGAGTGGGGGAGCTGTTTTTT.